The clone carrying this TCR beta chain was recorded a few times. The sample belongs to a study of blood T cell repertoires in COVID-19. Study-level background: COVID-19 samples from acute and convalescent phases originated in the United States, Italy and Spain. T cells, B-cell-depleted T cells, or PBMCs provided the cDNA or gDNA that served as material.

As processed by the authors: Quantification of nucleated cells was approximated via reference gene primer amplification. Generated by immunoSEQ multiplex PCR, the TCRdb table keeps only in-frame clones and is missing some. V, J and clone size were drawn from that table, and D and trimming were deduced from the DNA. Counted here are approximately 120,000 clones, about 80% occurring once; the ten biggest clones make up roughly a tenth. V was shortened by 6 bases and J by 5 bases, with 8 bases between the two germline ends. The CDR3 contains 12 residues. The germline V gene encodes CDR1 LGHDT and CDR2 YNNKEL (reference sequence).

The chain links TRBV3-1 (or the pseudogene TRBV3-2) to TRBJ1-5; no firm D call. The TCR comes from a human donor in a cohort sampled during active COVID-19. Sample: peripheral blood. The CDR3 sequence: CASSRRDQPQHF. The CDR3 nucleotides read TGTGCCAGCAGTCGCCGCGATCAGCCCCAGCATTTT.